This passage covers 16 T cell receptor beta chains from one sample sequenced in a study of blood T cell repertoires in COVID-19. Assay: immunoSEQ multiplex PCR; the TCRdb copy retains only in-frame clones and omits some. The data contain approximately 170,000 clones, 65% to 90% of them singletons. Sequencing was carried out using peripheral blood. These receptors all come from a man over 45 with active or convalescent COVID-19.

The CDR3 sequence is CAIRSTGELFF. In nucleotides, the CDR3 is TGTGCCATCAGGAGCACCGGGGAGCTGTTTTTT. The chain combines TRBV10-3 with TRBJ2-2; D ambiguous. Germline V gene data show CDR1 as ENHRY and CDR2 as SYGVKD. The CDR3 is 11 residues long. The V end was cut by 6 bases, the J end by 4 bases, with 3 bases between.

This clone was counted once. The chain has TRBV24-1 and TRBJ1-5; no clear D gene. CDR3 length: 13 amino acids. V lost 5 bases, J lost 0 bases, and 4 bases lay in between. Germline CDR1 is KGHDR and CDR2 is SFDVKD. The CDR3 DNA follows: TGTGCCACCAGTGTTAGTAGCAATCAGCCCCAGCATTTT. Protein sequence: CATSVSSNQPQHF.

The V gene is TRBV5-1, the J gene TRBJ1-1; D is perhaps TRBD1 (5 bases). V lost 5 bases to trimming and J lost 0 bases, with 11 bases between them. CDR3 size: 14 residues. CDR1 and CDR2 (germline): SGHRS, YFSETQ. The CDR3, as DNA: TGCGCCAGCAGTCGACAGACAATGAACACTGAAGCTTTCTTT. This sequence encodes CASSRQTMNTEAFF.

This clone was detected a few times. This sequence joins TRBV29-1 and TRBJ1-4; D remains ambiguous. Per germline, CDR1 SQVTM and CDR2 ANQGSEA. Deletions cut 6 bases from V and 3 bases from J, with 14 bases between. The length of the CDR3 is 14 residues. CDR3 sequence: CSVGGRTSNEKLFF. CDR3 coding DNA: TGCAGCGTCGGAGGAAGGACCTCTAATGAAAAACTGTTTTTT.

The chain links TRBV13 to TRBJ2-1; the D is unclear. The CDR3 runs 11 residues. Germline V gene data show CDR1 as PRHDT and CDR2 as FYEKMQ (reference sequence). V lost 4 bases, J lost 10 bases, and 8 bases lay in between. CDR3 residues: CASSSGPEQFF. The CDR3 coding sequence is TGTGCCAGCAGCTCCGGTCCAGAGCAGTTCTTC.

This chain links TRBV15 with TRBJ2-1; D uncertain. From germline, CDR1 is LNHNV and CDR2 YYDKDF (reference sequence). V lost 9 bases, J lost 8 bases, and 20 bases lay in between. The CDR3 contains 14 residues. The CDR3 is CATRPSVAGDEQFF. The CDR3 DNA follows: TGTGCCACTAGACCGTCAGTAGCCGGCGATGAGCAGTTCTTC.

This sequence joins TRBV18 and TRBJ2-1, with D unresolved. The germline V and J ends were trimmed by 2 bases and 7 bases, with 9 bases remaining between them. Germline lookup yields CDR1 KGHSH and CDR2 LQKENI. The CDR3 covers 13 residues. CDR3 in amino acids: CASSPNYENEQFF. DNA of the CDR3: TGTGCCAGCTCACCAAACTACGAGAATGAGCAGTTCTTC.

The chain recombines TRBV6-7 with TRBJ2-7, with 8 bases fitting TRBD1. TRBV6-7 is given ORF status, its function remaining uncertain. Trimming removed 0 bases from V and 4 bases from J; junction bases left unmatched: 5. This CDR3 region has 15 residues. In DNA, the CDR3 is TGTGCCAGCAGTTACTCGACGGGACAGGAGTACGAGCAGTACTTC. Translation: CASSYSTGQEYEQYF.

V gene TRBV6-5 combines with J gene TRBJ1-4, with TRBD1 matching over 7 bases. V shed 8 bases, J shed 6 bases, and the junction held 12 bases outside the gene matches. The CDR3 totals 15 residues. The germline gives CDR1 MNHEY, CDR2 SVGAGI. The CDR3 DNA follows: TGTGCCAGCCAGCAGGGGGGCGGGGCGGATGAAAAACTGTTTTTT. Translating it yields CASQQGGGADEKLFF.

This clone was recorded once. CDR3 bases: TGTGCCAGTAGTATCGGGGATACGCAGTATTTT. Its translation is CASSIGDTQYF. The V call is TRBV19, the J call TRBJ2-3; no clear D. CDR1 is LNHDA and CDR2 is SQIVND in the germline V gene (reference sequence). The CDR3 sequence is 11 residues long. Trimming took off 3 bases at V and 6 bases at J, with 4 bases between the two ends.

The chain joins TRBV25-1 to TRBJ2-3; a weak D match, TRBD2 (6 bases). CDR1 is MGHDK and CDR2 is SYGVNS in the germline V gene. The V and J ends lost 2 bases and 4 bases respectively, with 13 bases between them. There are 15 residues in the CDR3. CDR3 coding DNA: TGTGCCAGCAGTGAAGGGGGGATAAGGGCAGATACGCAGTATTTT. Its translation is CASSEGGIRADTQYF. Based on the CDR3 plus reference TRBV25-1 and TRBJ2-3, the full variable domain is EADIYQTPRYLVIGTGKKITLECSQTMGHDKMYWYQQDPGMELHLIHYSYGVNSTEKGDLSSESTVSRIRTEHFPLTLESARPSHTSQYLCASSEGGIRADTQYFGPGTRLTVL.

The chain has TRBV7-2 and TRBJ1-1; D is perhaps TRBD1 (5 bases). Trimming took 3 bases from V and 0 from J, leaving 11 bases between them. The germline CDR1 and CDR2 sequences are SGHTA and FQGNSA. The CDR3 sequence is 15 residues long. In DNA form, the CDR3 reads TGTGCCAGCAGCTTGCAAACAGGATTGAACACTGAAGCTTTCTTT. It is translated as CASSLQTGLNTEAFF.

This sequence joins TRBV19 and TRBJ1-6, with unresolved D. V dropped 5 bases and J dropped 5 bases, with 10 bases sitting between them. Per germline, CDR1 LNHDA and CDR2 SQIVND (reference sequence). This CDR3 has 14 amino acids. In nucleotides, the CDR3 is TGTGCCAGTAGTCTTCGGGAAGATAATTCACCCCTCCACTTT. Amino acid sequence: CASSLREDNSPLHF.

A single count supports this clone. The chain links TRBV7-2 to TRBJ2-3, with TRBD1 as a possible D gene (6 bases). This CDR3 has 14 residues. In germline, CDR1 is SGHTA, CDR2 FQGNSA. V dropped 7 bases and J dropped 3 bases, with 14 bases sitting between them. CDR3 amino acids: CASKALGATDTQYF. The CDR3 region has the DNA TGTGCCAGCAAGGCCCTGGGGGCGACAGATACGCAGTATTTT.

The CDR3 nucleotides are TGTGCCAGCAGTTTATCAGGGTTGGCCTACACCTTC. Its translation is CASSLSGLAYTF. This sequence joins TRBV28 and TRBJ1-2, with a tentative D call TRBD1 (5 bases). V dropped 1 base and J dropped 10 bases, with 10 bases sitting between them. This CDR3 is built from 12 residues. CDR1 is MDHEN and CDR2 is SYDVKM in the germline V gene.

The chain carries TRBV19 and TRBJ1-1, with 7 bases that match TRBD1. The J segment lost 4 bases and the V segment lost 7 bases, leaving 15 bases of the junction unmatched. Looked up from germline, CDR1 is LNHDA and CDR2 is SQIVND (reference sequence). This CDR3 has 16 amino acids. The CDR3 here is CASTLAPGAGGTEAFF. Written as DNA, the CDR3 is TGTGCCAGTACCCTGGCCCCCGGGGCAGGGGGCACTGAAGCTTTCTTT.